This TCR beta chain was sequenced in a study of T cells in Graves' hyperthyroidism and ophthalmopathy. Among the patients, aged 18 to 65, hyperthyroidism was newly diagnosed and had lasted under 2 months. Each diagnosis drew on symptoms, thyroxine, TRAb, thyroid ultrasound and orbital computed tomography findings. This clonotype was detected many times. Its antigen remains unidentified. The CDR3 has 14 amino acids. CDR1 MNHEY and CDR2 SMNVEV come from the germline V gene (reference sequence). Unmatched junction bases numbered 2, after V lost 5 bases and J lost 2 bases. Study-wide points: Before onset, ophthalmopathy was predicted by the model a median roughly 6.8 months earlier.

RNA transcripts gave rise to amplified TCR beta CDR3 regions. TCR CDR3 underwent first-round RT-PCR with the HTBI primer set. One entry per CDR3 protein, called by TCRdb with MiXCR from the multiplex PCR reads. Of some 350,000 distinct CDR3 sequences in the sample, around 14% were seen once. This sequence was found in a woman in her late teens or twenties with Graves' hyperthyroidism that later progressed to Graves' ophthalmopathy. This chain joins TRBV27 and TRBJ1-5; the match to TRBD1 covers 8 bases. The specimen was blood. The CDR3 reads CASSPGQGNQPQHF. CDR3 DNA: TGTGCCAGCAGTCCGGGACAGGGCAATCAGCCCCAGCATTTT.